This TCR beta chain was obtained from a study of cytomegalovirus exposure and HLA in healthy donors. General study findings and limits: Serostatus for CMV was the only available immune exposure information. Accounts indicate the classifier identified cytomegalovirus status with strong specificity and sensitivity. Earlier analysis found most TCR beta V segments productive about 90% or about 30% of the time.

PCR was performed using 60 Vbeta and 13 Jbeta primers. Produced via immunoSEQ multiplex PCR; TCRdb's table is partial and in-frame only. The sample has about 110,000 clones; just over 70% are singletons. Deletions cut 2 bases from V and 1 base from J, with 9 bases between. The CDR3 has 14 amino acids. Per germline, CDR1 MNHNY and CDR2 SVGAGI (reference sequence). Remarks on this clone: Its target is not known.

The chain employs TRBV6-6 and TRBJ2-7; tentatively, D is TRBD1 (5 bases). This TCR derives from a boy aged 5-17 years in good health and CMV-seronegative. Sequenced sample: PBMCs. Written as DNA, the CDR3 is TGTGCCAGCAGTTACCAAAGGGGATCCTACGAGCAGTACTTC. It translates to CASSYQRGSYEQYF.